This T cell receptor (beta chain) was identified in a study of T cell responses to AZD1222 COVID-19 vaccine. The table came from immunoSEQ multiplex PCR; TCRdb's copy has only in-frame clones and leaves some out. Among about 150,000 clones listed, around nine tenths were seen once. The CDR3 is 16 amino acids. V dropped 1 base and J dropped 13 bases, with 26 bases sitting between them. Germline V gene sequence: CDR1 SGHNT, CDR2 YYREEE (reference sequence). The chain combines TRBV5-4 with TRBJ1-2; weak D call: TRBD1 (5 bases). Sequenced material: peripheral blood, taken 28 days after the second AZD1222 dose. The TCR sequence derives from an adult who received the AZD1222 COVID-19 vaccine. CDR3 DNA: TGTGCCAGCAGCTTGACGGGGACCCAGAGAACTCACTTTGGCACCTTC. It encodes CASSLTGTQRTHFGTF.